This record concerns one T cell receptor beta chain sequence. This entry is derived from a study of blood T cell repertoires in COVID-19. In the original analysis: Cell counts per sample came from amplifying reference gene primers. Only in-frame clones appear in the TCRdb table, and some are missing; sequencing was by immunoSEQ multiplex PCR. V and J calls and clone size follow that table, whereas D and trimming were derived from the DNA. This table holds 70,000 to 80,000 clones, 84% found once. The germline V gene encodes CDR1 SGHDT and CDR2 YYEEEE. The V and J ends lost 4 bases and 2 bases respectively, with 6 bases between them. CDR3 size: 13 residues.

Sequenced sample: peripheral blood. The chain combines TRBV5-6 with TRBJ1-4; D remains ambiguous. The origin of this receptor is a human donor in a cohort sampled during active COVID-19. This chain's CDR3 is CASSLRTNEKLFF. The CDR3 DNA reads as TGTGCCAGCAGCCTCAGGACTAATGAAAAACTGTTTTTT.